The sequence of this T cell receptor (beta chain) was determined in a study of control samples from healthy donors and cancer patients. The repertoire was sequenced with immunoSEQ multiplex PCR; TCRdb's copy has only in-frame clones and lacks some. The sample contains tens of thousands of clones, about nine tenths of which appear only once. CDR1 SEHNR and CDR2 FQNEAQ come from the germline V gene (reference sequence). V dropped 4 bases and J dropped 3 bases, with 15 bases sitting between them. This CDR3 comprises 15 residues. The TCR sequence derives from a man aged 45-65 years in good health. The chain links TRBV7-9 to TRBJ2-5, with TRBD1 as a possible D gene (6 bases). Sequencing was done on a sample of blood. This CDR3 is CASSSGTTLEETQYF. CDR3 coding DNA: TGTGCCAGCAGCTCCGGGACAACTCTGGAAGAGACCCAGTACTTC.